Sequencing of this TCR beta chain was carried out in a study of early T cells in non-severe SARS-CoV-2 infection (dated by TCRdb to about 2021). In the study overall: Bulk RNA from unsorted whole blood was used for TCR sequencing, so alpha and beta chains could not be paired. Findings and caveats that apply to the study as a whole: VDJdb matching was skewed toward anti-spike CD8 responses, so virus-specific expansions were likely underestimated and private and CD4 specificities were missed.

Set within a cohort of healthcare workers in London, UK, this nested case-control study involved weekly PCR testing of nasopharyngeal swabs along with blood sampling. Healthcare workers were recruited during the week of the UK lockdown, between 23 and 31 March 2020, and followed weekly for up to roughly 15 weeks. Its CDR3 holds 17 amino acids, cysteine through phenylalanine. Only the CDR3 region is kept as DNA, spanning 51 bases read in frame from base 1. The germline V and J ends show losses of 0 bases and 6 bases respectively, and no gene match explains 7 bases of the junction. For CDR1 and CDR2, the germline V gene lists SGHTA and FQGNSA. This clonotype was seen ten or more times. It lacks a known antigen. The input lacks base qualities; no much larger clone sits a single base away. Preparation of the library involved 5' RACE. Sequencer: NextSeq 500. To correct for sequencing error and PCR bias, the TCR library protocol tagged individual cDNA molecules with unique molecular identifiers. TCR alpha and beta chains were both sequenced, and the abundances of alpha and beta sequences in each sample were closely correlated with each other. As for how the authors treated the data: Decombinator V4 was used to annotate TCR sequences for V gene, J gene and CDR3. TCRs were defined as expanded if a significant change between any two time points was detected under a Poisson model with p below 0.0001. TCR abundances were normalised to the total number of TCRs sequenced in each sample and reported as counts per million. MAIT TCRs were defined by TRAV1-2 paired with TRAJ12, TRAJ20 or TRAJ33, and iNKT TCRs by TRAV10 paired with TRAJ18. VDJdb, accessed 1 November 2021, was searched for CMV, EBV and SARS-CoV-2 annotated TCRs, excluding TCRs annotated for multiple antigens. TCRdb reprocessed the public reads (quality trimming at Q25 with fastp, clone calling with MiXCR) and kept in-frame beta chains. Each CDR3 protein appears once, grouped with its most common genes and DNA. V and J calls and clone size were set by TCRdb, not the authors. Present in this sample are about 100,000 distinct CDR3 sequences, around 14% of which were seen just once. Around 2.4% of the sample belongs to the ten largest clones.

The sequence came from an adult who was a healthcare worker with PCR-confirmed SARS-CoV-2 infection or an uninfected control (not recorded which). The sample taken for sequencing was whole blood. The chain employs TRBV7-2 and TRBJ2-3; TRBD2 agrees with 12 junctional bases. The CDR3 protein sequence reads: CASSLAASGGAWDTQYF. Here is the DNA: TGTGCCAGCAGCTTAGCGGCTAGCGGGGGGGCATGGGATACGCAGTATTTT.